This T cell receptor beta chain was recorded in a study of CD8 T cells in Susac syndrome. Whole-study context: Clinically active disease was present in more than five of the sequenced Susac syndrome patients. 8 or 9 of these patients were in remission. Each patient with Susac syndrome, at the time of blood draw, was therapy-naive, on corticosteroids, or on intravenous immunoglobulin alone. Regarding the study as a whole: Susac syndrome CD4+ T cell repertoires showed no clonal expansion.

In germline, CDR1 is SGDLS, CDR2 YYNGEE. Losses at the gene ends were 0 bases for V and 6 bases for J; bases not matched to a gene: 5. This CDR3 spans 15 amino acids. A word on this clonotype: The antigen is not known.

Roughly 0.45 to 1 ug RNA was reverse transcribed with random hexamers. Amplification of TCR beta CDR3 was carried out by immunoSEQ multiplex PCR, which covered 54 Vbeta and 13 Jbeta segments. MiXCR, applied by TCRdb to the immunoSEQ multiplex PCR reads, yields one record per CDR3 protein. The sample carries around 170,000 distinct CDR3 sequences, more than 90% recorded once. The sequenced sample was CD4+ T cells from PBMCs. The receptor was derived from a human donor with Susac syndrome. The chain carries TRBV9 and TRBJ2-2; 7 nucleotides align to TRBD1. The CDR3 loop reads CASSVAQGFAGELFF. The CDR3 DNA sequence: TGTGCCAGCAGCGTAGCACAGGGGTTTGCCGGGGAGCTGTTTTTT.